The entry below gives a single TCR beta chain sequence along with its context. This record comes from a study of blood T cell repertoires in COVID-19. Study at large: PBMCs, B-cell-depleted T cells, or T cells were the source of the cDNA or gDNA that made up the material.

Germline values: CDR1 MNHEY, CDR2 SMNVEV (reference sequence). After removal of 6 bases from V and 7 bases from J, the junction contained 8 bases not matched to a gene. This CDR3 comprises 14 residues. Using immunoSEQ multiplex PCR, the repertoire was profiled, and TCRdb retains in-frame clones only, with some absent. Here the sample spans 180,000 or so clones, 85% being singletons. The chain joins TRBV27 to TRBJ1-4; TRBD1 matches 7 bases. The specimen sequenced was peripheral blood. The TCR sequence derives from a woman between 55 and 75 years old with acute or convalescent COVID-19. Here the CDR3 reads CASSEQGSSEKLFF. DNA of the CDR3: TGTGCCAGCAGCGAACAGGGGTCTAGTGAAAAACTGTTTTTT.